This T cell receptor (beta chain) derives from a study of OX40 agonist ivuxolimab in advanced cancers. Looking at the study overall: Hepatocellular carcinoma, melanoma, renal cell or head and neck cancer was diagnosed in the dose-escalation patients.

This CDR3 spans 16 amino acids. Germline V gene data show CDR1 as SGHRS and CDR2 as YFSETQ. With 0 bases clipped from V and 1 base from J, the junction kept 3 bases outside the gene matches. The repertoire was sequenced with immunoSEQ multiplex PCR; TCRdb's copy has only in-frame clones and lacks some. The sample shows just over 60,000 clones, more than 90% of them seen only once. Study-wide points: On average, CD8+ T cells showed a greater number of expanded clones than CD4+.

Autoimmune disease history or systemic immunosuppression excluded patients. Blood got drawn at baseline, again on cycle 4 day 1, and then on cycle 7 day 1. Turning to this clone: Antigen unknown.

This receptor was obtained from an adult with an advanced solid tumor such as melanoma, head and neck, liver or kidney cancer. Sequenced material: CD4+ or CD8+ T cells sorted from blood, taken in a trial of the OX40 agonist ivuxolimab. The chain employs TRBV5-1 and TRBJ2-2; TRBD1 agrees at 7 bases. The CDR3 region is CASSLGGTENTGELFF. CDR3 DNA sequence: TGCGCCAGCAGCTTGGGAGGGACAGAGAACACCGGGGAGCTGTTTTTT.